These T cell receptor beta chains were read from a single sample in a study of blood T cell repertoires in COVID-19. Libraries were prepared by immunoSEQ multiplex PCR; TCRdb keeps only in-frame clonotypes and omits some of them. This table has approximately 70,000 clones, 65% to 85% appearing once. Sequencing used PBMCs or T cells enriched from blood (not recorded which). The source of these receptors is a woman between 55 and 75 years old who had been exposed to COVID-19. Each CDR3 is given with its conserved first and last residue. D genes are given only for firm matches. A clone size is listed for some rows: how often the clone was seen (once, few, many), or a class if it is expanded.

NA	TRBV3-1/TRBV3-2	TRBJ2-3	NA	TGTGCCAGCAGCCAATATGTTAACACAGATACGCAGTATTTT	CASSQYVNTDTQYF
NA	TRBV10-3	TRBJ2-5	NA	TGTGCCATCAGTTTAGGGGGGGCCCAAGAGACCCAGTACTTC	CAISLGGAQETQYF
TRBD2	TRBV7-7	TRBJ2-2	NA	TGTGCTAGCAGCTTAGAGGGACTAGCGGGGACCGGGGAGCTGTTTTTT	CASSLEGLAGTGELFF
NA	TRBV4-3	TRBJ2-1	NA	TGCGCCAGCAGCCAAGAGTTAGCCACCAATGAGCAGTTCTTC	CASSQELATNEQFF
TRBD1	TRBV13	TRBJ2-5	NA	TGTGCCAGCAGCCGGACAGGAGACCAAGAGACCCAGTACTTC	CASSRTGDQETQYF
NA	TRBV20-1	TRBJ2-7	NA	TGCAGTGCTATGGGACTTGAGCAGTACTTC	CSAMGLEQYF
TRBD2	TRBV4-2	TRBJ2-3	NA	TGTGCCAGCAGCCCGACTAGCGTCAGCACAGATACGCAGTATTTT	CASSPTSVSTDTQYF
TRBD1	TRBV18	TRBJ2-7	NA	TGTGCCAGCTCGCCGGGACAGGGGGCCGAGCAGTACTTC	CASSPGQGAEQYF
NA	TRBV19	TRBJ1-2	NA	TGTGCCAGCAGTATCGCCTCCGGCTATGGCTACACCTTC	CASSIASGYGYTF
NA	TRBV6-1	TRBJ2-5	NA	TGTGCCAGCAGTGAGGCGGACAGACCAAACTGGAAGACCCAGTACTTC	CASSEADRPNWKTQYF
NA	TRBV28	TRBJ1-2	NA	TGTGCCAGCAGCTTGCAGGACAGCGGCTATGGCTACACCTTC	CASSLQDSGYGYTF
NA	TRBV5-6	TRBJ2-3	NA	TGTGCCAGCAGCTTGGAACAGGGAAACACAGATACGCAGTATTTT	CASSLEQGNTDTQYF
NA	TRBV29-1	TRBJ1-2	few	TGCAGCGTGACAGTTACTCACTATGGCTACACCTTC	CSVTVTHYGYTF
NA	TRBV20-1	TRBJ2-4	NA	TGCAGTGCTAGTCGAGAAAACATTCAGTACTTC	CSASRENIQYF
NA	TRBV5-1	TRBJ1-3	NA	TGCGCCAGCAGCAGGGGACCCCGGGAGTCTGGAAACACCATATATTTT	CASSRGPRESGNTIYF
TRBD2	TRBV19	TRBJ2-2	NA	TGTGCCAGTAGAGGGGGACTAGGGGCCACCGGGGAGCTGTTTTTT	CASRGGLGATGELFF
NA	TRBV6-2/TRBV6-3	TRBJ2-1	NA	TGTGCCAGCAGTTCCTACGCCTCAAGGGGTGAGCAGTTCTTC	CASSSYASRGEQFF
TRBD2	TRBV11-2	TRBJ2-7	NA	TGTGCCAGCACCCCTAGCGGAAGGAGCTCCTACGAGCAGTACTTC	CASTPSGRSSYEQYF
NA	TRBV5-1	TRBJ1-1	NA	TGCGCCAGCAGCTTGGTACCCCAGATGAACACTGAAGCTTTCTTT	CASSLVPQMNTEAFF
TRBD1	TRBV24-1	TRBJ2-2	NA	TGTGCCACCAGTCCTAACAGGGGAACCGGGGAGCTGTTTTTT	CATSPNRGTGELFF
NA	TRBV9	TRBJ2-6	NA	TGTGCCAGCACCGACAGTTCCGGGGCCAACGTCCTGACTTTC	CASTDSSGANVLTF
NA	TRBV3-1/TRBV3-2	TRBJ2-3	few	TGTGCCAGCAGCGCCCAAGGAGGGTCCAGCACAGATACGCAGTATTTT	CASSAQGGSSTDTQYF
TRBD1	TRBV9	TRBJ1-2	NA	TGTGCCAGCAGGTCTTTCGGACAGGGAGGCCGTGATGGCTACACCTTC	CASRSFGQGGRDGYTF
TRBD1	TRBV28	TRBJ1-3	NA	TGTGCCAGTCGACAGGGGGGAAACACCATATATTTT	CASRQGGNTIYF
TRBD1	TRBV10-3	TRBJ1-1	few	TGTGCCATCAGTCCAGGGGGCCGGACTGAAGCTTTCTTT	CAISPGGRTEAFF
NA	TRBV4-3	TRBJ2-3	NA	TGCGCCAGCAGCCAAGTTAGAGCGAATACGCAGTATTTT	CASSQVRANTQYF
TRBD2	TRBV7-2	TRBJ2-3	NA	TGTGCCAGCAGCCAACAGCGGGGGTACACAGATACGCAGTATTTT	CASSQQRGYTDTQYF
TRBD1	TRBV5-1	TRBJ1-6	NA	TGCGCCAGCAGCTTGGCGGGGACAGGGGGAAATTCACCCCTCCACTTT	CASSLAGTGGNSPLHF
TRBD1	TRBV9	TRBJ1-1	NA	TGTGCCAGCAGCCTAGGACAGGGAGGCGCTTTCTTT	CASSLGQGGAFF
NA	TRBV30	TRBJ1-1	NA	TGTGCCTGGAGTCCCGGGTTATCGGGCACTGAAGCTTTCTTT	CAWSPGLSGTEAFF
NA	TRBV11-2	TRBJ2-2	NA	TGTGCCAGCAGCTTACAGGGGACGAACACCGGGGAGCTGTTTTTT	CASSLQGTNTGELFF
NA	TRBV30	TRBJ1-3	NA	TGTGCCTGGAGTGTACCCCCGTCGGACACCATATATTTT	CAWSVPPSDTIYF
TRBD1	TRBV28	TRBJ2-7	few	TGTGCCAGCAGCATCCTCCAGGGGGCCGGCGAGCAGTACTTC	CASSILQGAGEQYF
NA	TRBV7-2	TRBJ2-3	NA	TGTGCCAGCGGCGACAGAATCACAGATACGCAGTATTTT	CASGDRITDTQYF
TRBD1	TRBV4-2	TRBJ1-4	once	TGTGCCAGCAGCGCCAAGGGGACAGGTGATGAAAAACTGTTTTTT	CASSAKGTGDEKLFF
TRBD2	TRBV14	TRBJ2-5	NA	TGTGCCAGCAGCCAGGGGGACTACCACCTCCAAGAGACCCAGTACTTC	CASSQGDYHLQETQYF
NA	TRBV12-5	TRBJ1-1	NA	TGTGCTAGTGCCGTGAACACTGAAGCTTTCTTT	CASAVNTEAFF
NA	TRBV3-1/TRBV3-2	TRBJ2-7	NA	TGTGCCAGCAGCCAAGACCGACAGTTTTACTTC	CASSQDRQFYF
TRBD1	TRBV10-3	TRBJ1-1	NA	TGTGCCACCGCCCCGACAGGGAGGTCCACTGAAGCTTTCTTT	CATAPTGRSTEAFF
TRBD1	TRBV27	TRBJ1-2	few	TGTGCCAGCAGTCATAACAGGGGGCTTGCCTATGGCTACACCTTC	CASSHNRGLAYGYTF
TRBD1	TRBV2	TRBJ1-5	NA	TGTGCCAGCAGGGAGGACAGGGGTGGCAATCAGCCCCAGCATTTT	CASREDRGGNQPQHF
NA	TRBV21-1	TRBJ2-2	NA	TGTGCCAGCAGCAAATCATCAAGCGGGAGGATGAACACCGGGGAGCTGTTTTTT	CASSKSSSGRMNTGELFF
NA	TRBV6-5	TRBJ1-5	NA	TGTGCCAGCAGCCTACAGGGCAATCAGCCCCAGCATTTT	CASSLQGNQPQHF
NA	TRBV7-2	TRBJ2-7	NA	TGTGCCAGCAGCTATTTTTCCGGGACTGAGTACGAGCAGTACTTC	CASSYFSGTEYEQYF
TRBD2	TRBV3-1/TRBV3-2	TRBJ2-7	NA	TGTGCCAGCAGCCAAGTCGCGAGCGGGAGTAACGAGCAGTACTTC	CASSQVASGSNEQYF
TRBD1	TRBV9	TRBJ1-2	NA	TGTGCCAGCGGTGGACAGGGAAAGCACTATGGCTACACCTTC	CASGGQGKHYGYTF
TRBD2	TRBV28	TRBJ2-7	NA	TGTGCCAGCAGCCAGACTAGCAGATACGAGCAGTACTTC	CASSQTSRYEQYF
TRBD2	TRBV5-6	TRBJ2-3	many	TGTGCCAGCAGCTTGGTCGCGGGGGTTTCAGATACGCAGTATTTT	CASSLVAGVSDTQYF
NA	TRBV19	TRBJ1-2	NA	TGTGCCAGTAGTCCCCACAGGGATAATGGCTACACCTTC	CASSPHRDNGYTF
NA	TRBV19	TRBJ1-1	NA	TGTGCCAGTAGTATACAGGTTGGAACTGAAGCTTTCTTT	CASSIQVGTEAFF
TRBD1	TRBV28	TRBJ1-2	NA	TGTGCCAGCACCCTGGGACAGGGGGGAGGAGGCTACACCTTC	CASTLGQGGGGYTF
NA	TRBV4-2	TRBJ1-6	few	TGTGCCAGCAGCCAAGGGACAGTTGGGGATAATTCACCCCTCCACTTT	CASSQGTVGDNSPLHF